This T cell receptor (beta chain) appears in the sequencing data of a study of graft-versus-host responses after intestinal transplantation. Study context: Each recipient received a multivisceral, liver-intestinal, or isolated intestinal graft. All recipients got anti-thymocyte globulin induction, then tacrolimus and steroids for approximately 3 years. Study-wide findings and caveats: Analysis identified GvH clones in recipient marrow, with some appearing first in ileum or blood. Allograft graft-versus-host to host-versus-graft clonal ratios ran high in patients with graft-donor T cell macrochimerism.

Germline V CDR1 and CDR2: SGDLS, YYNGEE. V gave up 0 bases and J gave up 0 bases, with 4 bases separating them. The length of the CDR3 is 15 residues. A note on this clone: Its target is not known.

Method: immunoSEQ multiplex PCR; TCRdb's copy keeps in-frame clones and lacks some. The sample records over 90,000 clones, 75% to 95% being singletons. The chain couples TRBV9 to TRBJ1-6; D uncertain. The sample was unstimulated CD8+ T cells sorted from spleen or lymph node cells, taken before intestinal transplant. The receptor comes from a human donor who received an intestinal transplant. The CDR3 region is CASSVGASYNSPLHF. CDR3 sequence (DNA): TGTGCCAGCAGCGTAGGAGCCTCCTATAATTCACCCCTCCACTTT. Together with reference TRBV9 and TRBJ1-6, the CDR3 gives the full variable domain: DSGVTQTPKHLITATGQRVTLRCSPRSGDLSVYWYQQSLDQGLQFLIQYYNGEERAKGNILERFSAQQFPDLHSELNLSSLELGDSALYFCASSVGASYNSPLHFGNGTRLTVT.